This T cell receptor beta chain was identified during a study of T cells in localized non-small cell lung cancer. Findings and caveats of the study: A median about 54 of the top 100 tumor clones appeared in adjacent lung. Uninvolved adjacent lung showed the highest T cell clonality, exceeding tumor. Heterogeneity cannot be ruled out, as sequencing used one tumor region only. Increased T cell density in blood showed an association with longer overall survival.

Comments on this clone: Its target is unknown.

The CDR3 has 14 amino acids. V lost 6 bases and J lost 2, with 12 bases in between. CDR1 MNHNY and CDR2 SVGAGI come from the germline V gene (reference sequence). TCRdb's table, derived via immunoSEQ multiplex PCR, lists solely in-frame clones and lacks some. The sample carries about 28,000 clones, approximately 90% recorded once. The TCR comes from a woman between 18 and 50 years old with stage I lung adenocarcinoma. The sequenced sample was peripheral blood, obtained before any cancer treatment. The chain recombines TRBV6-6 with TRBJ2-3; D possibly corresponds to TRBD1 (5 bases). CDR3 amino acids: CASSLDTLTDTQYF. The CDR3 DNA is TGTGCCAGCAGCCTGGACACCCTCACAGATACGCAGTATTTT.